This passage covers 20 T cell receptor beta chains from one sample sequenced in a study of blood T cell repertoires in COVID-19. Generated by immunoSEQ multiplex PCR, the TCRdb table keeps only in-frame clones and is missing some. The sample carries roughly 190,000 clones, less than 90% recorded once. Specimen: peripheral blood. The receptors shown here come from a man aged 25-40 years with acute or convalescent COVID-19.

This rearrangement joins TRBV28 to TRBJ1-2; 8 nucleotides agree with TRBD1. Germline CDR1 reads MDHEN; CDR2 reads SYDVKM. The trim removed 4 bases at V and 5 bases at J, leaving 6 bases unmatched. There are 14 residues in the CDR3. The CDR3 loop is CASSSGQGFYGYTF. The CDR3 coding sequence is TGTGCCAGCAGTTCCGGACAGGGCTTTTATGGCTACACCTTC.

The gene calls are TRBV6-2 or TRBV6-3 and TRBJ2-7; D gene ambiguous. Per germline, CDR1 MNHEY and CDR2 SVGEGT. The CDR3 runs 14 residues. V shed 2 bases and J shed 2 bases, with 10 bases lying between them. This CDR3 is CASSYPRLTYEQYF. The CDR3 nucleotides are TGTGCCAGCAGTTACCCCCGACTTACCTACGAGCAGTACTTC.

This clone has only a few counts. Written as DNA, the CDR3 is TGTGCCAGTAGTATGGGCTCAGGGCGCACTGAAGCTTTCTTT. Translation: CASSMGSGRTEAFF. The chain links TRBV19 to TRBJ1-1, with TRBD1 as a possible D gene (5 bases). The CDR3 contains 14 residues. V lost 3 bases and J lost 4, with 12 bases in between. Looked up from germline, CDR1 is LNHDA and CDR2 is SQIVND (reference sequence). The full variable domain, its missing parts supplied by reference TRBV19 and TRBJ1-1, is DGGITQSPKYLFRKEGQNVTLSCEQNLNHDAMYWYRQDPGQGLRLIYYSQIVNDFQKGDIAEGYSVSREKKESFPLTVTSAQKNPTAFYLCASSMGSGRTEAFFGQGTRLTVV.

V usage is TRBV5-1 and J usage is TRBJ2-6; tentative D call: TRBD1 (6 bases). Germline CDR1 reads SGHRS; CDR2 reads YFSETQ. V was clipped by 4 bases and J by 2 bases, with 19 bases between them. CDR3 length: 18 amino acids. CDR3: CASSLRTDIQTGANVLTF. CDR3 DNA sequence: TGCGCCAGCAGCCTAAGGACAGATATTCAAACTGGGGCCAACGTCCTGACTTTC.

The chain combines TRBV4-1 with TRBJ2-3, with 13 bases that match TRBD2. V shed 4 bases, J shed 0 bases, and the junction held 4 bases outside the gene matches. The germline V gene encodes CDR1 MGHRA and CDR2 YSYEKL. The CDR3 runs to 17 residues. The CDR3 coding sequence is TGCGCCAGCAGCCCTGGGACTAGCGGGGAGAGCACAGATACGCAGTATTTT. It codes for CASSPGTSGESTDTQYF.

The chain is built from TRBV6-1 and TRBJ2-2; TRBD1 is a possible D gene (6 bases). Trimming cost V 6 bases and J 5 bases, with 13 bases left between them. There are 14 residues in the CDR3. CDR1 is MNHNS and CDR2 is SASEGT in the germline V gene. The CDR3 DNA reads TGTGCCAGCAGCCTACAGGGCCCAACCGGGGAGCTGTTTTTT. It is translated as CASSLQGPTGELFF.

This chain joins TRBV19 and TRBJ1-5; D is ambiguous. Germline assignment: CDR1 LNHDA and CDR2 SQIVND (reference sequence). Trimming removed 3 bases at V and 0 bases at J, with 6 bases between. The CDR3 runs to 14 residues. In DNA form, the CDR3 reads TGTGCCAGTAGTATGAGTTTTAGCAATCAGCCCCAGCATTTT. This sequence encodes CASSMSFSNQPQHF.

CDR3 in DNA: TGTGCCAGCAGCTTGGTGGTCTACACAGATACGCAGTATTTT. The encoded protein is CASSLVVYTDTQYF. This rearrangement joins TRBV5-5 to TRBJ2-3; no reliable D call. V was trimmed by 0 bases and J by 2 bases, leaving 7 bases between them. The germline CDR1 and CDR2 sequences are SGHKS and YYEKEE (reference sequence). This CDR3 has 14 amino acids.

The chain employs TRBV2 and TRBJ2-1, with 10 bases matching TRBD1. The CDR3 sequence is 14 residues long. From germline, CDR1 is SNHLY and CDR2 FYNNEI. The J segment lost 14 bases and the V segment lost 1 base, leaving 8 bases of the junction unmatched. The CDR3, as DNA: TGTGCCAGCAGTGAAGTAGGGACAGGGGTGTTTAAGTTCTTC. Amino acids: CASSEVGTGVFKFF.

This chain connects TRBV19 to TRBJ2-5, with D possibly matching TRBD2 (6 bases). V was pared by 6 bases and J by 2 bases, with 13 bases between. The CDR3 spans 14 residues. The germline V gene encodes CDR1 LNHDA and CDR2 SQIVND (reference sequence). CDR3 DNA sequence: TGTGCCAGTAGGCTTTCGGGGGAGCAAGAGACCCAGTACTTC. The encoded protein is CASRLSGEQETQYF.

The CDR3 loop reads CASSLEAGAYTEAFF. The CDR3 nucleotides are TGTGCCAGCAGCTTAGAGGCAGGGGCGTACACTGAAGCTTTCTTT. This chain links TRBV7-8 with TRBJ1-1, with a tentative D call TRBD1 (6 bases). V was trimmed by 1 base and J by 3 bases, leaving 12 bases between them. Germline V gives CDR1 SGHVS, CDR2 FQNEAQ. The CDR3 is 15 amino acids.

V gene TRBV30 combines with J gene TRBJ2-7, with 7 bases that match TRBD1. Per the germline V gene, CDR1 is GTSNPN and CDR2 is SVGIG (reference sequence). The CDR3 length is 11 residues. Losses at the gene ends were 4 bases for V and 3 bases for J; bases not matched to a gene: 0. This CDR3 reads CAWTGGYEQYF. In DNA, the CDR3 is TGTGCCTGGACAGGGGGCTACGAGCAGTACTTC.

V and J are TRBV11-3 and TRBJ1-1; D is unresolved. The CDR3 is made up of 13 amino acids. Trimming shortened V by 6 bases and J by 1 base, and 9 bases separated the two germline ends. CDR1 and CDR2 from the germline V gene are SGHNT and YENEEA. The CDR3 DNA reads TGTGCCAGCAGGACTAACACGAACACTGAAGCTTTCTTT. Protein: CASRTNTNTEAFF.

This clone was found once. The V gene is TRBV5-6, the J gene TRBJ1-2; D is uncertain. V lost 0 bases, J lost 3 bases, and 6 bases lay in between. This CDR3 comprises 13 residues. From germline, CDR1 is SGHDT and CDR2 YYEEEE. This CDR3 reads CASSLAGDYGYTF. The CDR3 nucleotides are TGTGCCAGCAGCTTGGCTGGAGACTATGGCTACACCTTC.

The CDR3: CASSPHLQGRNTEAFF. Written as DNA, the CDR3 is TGCGCCAGCAGCCCTCACCTACAGGGTCGGAACACTGAAGCTTTCTTT. The gene calls are TRBV4-1 and TRBJ1-1; TRBD1 might be the D (6 bases). V was trimmed by 4 bases and J by 1 base, leaving 16 bases between them. This CDR3 is 16 amino acids long. Per germline, CDR1 MGHRA and CDR2 YSYEKL.

V is TRBV14 and J is TRBJ2-7; D is perhaps TRBD2 (5 bases). Per germline, CDR1 SGHDN and CDR2 FVKESK. Trimming took 3 bases from V and 2 from J, leaving 17 bases between them. The CDR3 runs 16 residues. CDR3 coding DNA: TGTGCCAGCAGCCACCGGGTTGCCGGGGAGACCTACGAGCAGTACTTC. Translating gives CASSHRVAGETYEQYF. Looking up the rest from reference TRBV14 and TRBJ2-7 gives the full variable domain: EAGVTQFPSHSVIEKGQTVTLRCDPISGHDNLYWYRRVMGKEIKFLLHFVKESKQDESGMPNNRFLAERTGGTYSTLKVQPAELEDSGVYFCASSHRVAGETYEQYFGPGTRLTVT.

V and J are TRBV11-2 and TRBJ2-5; 9 nucleotides match TRBD1. J gave up 6 bases and V 0 bases, and 8 bases lay outside the gene matches. This CDR3 is built from 16 residues. The V gene's germline CDR1 is SGHAT and CDR2 FQNNGV. The CDR3 DNA reads TGTGCCAGCAGCTTAGATCTTGGGACAGGGTTAAAGACCCAGTACTTC. It codes for CASSLDLGTGLKTQYF.

This clone was recorded only once. The V call is TRBV19, the J call TRBJ1-5, with 11 bases matching TRBD1. This CDR3 contains 16 residues. From germline, CDR1 is LNHDA and CDR2 SQIVND (reference sequence). The ends lost 5 bases at V and 5 bases at J; junction bases unmatched: 8. CDR3 sequence (DNA): TGTGCCAGTAGTCCTAGGACAGGGGGCAGCGATCAGCCCCAGCATTTT. Translation gives CASSPRTGGSDQPQHF.

This clone was detected a few times. The chain recombines TRBV28 with TRBJ1-2; 10 nucleotides agree with TRBD1. The CDR3 sequence is 13 residues long. With 7 bases clipped from V and 7 bases from J, the junction kept 6 bases outside the gene matches. Germline V CDR1 and CDR2: MDHEN, SYDVKM. CDR3 DNA sequence: TGTGCCAGCACACCGACAGGGGGCTCTGGCTACACCTTC. This translates into CASTPTGGSGYTF.

The CDR3 DNA is TGTGCCAGTAGACCGACAGGGAGTTTGCATTCACCCCTCCACTTT. It is translated as CASRPTGSLHSPLHF. The rearrangement uses TRBV19 and TRBJ1-6, with 7 bases identical to TRBD1. This CDR3 region has 15 residues. The germline gives CDR1 LNHDA, CDR2 SQIVND (reference sequence). The V and J ends lost 6 bases and 8 bases, in that order; junction bases with no gene match: 10.